Below, 11 T cell receptor beta chains from the same sample are listed, as sequenced in a study of cytomegalovirus exposure and HLA in healthy donors. PCR amplification relied on 60 Vbeta primers (plus 13 Jbeta primers). TCRdb keeps only in-frame clones here, not all; method: immunoSEQ multiplex PCR. The sample lists 120,000 or so clones, 10% to 13% occurring once. Sequencing was carried out using PBMCs. The origin of the receptors is a woman aged 18-29 years in good health and CMV-seropositive.

The chain combines TRBV6-1 with TRBJ1-5; 8 positions agree with TRBD1. Trimming took 6 bases from V and 8 from J; bases not matched to a gene: 6. The CDR3 totals 13 residues. Germline V gene lookup returns CDR1 MNHNS and CDR2 SASEGT. Here the CDR3 DNA reads TGTGCCAGCAGCGGACAGGGAGTTGAGCCCCAGCATTTT. Translated: CASSGQGVEPQHF.

The gene calls are TRBV7-6 and TRBJ2-2; 9 bases match TRBD1. V was clipped by 3 bases and J by 5 bases; unmatched bases: 7. This CDR3 comprises 16 residues. Germline assignment: CDR1 SGHVS and CDR2 FNYEAQ. Written as DNA, the CDR3 is TGTGCCAGCAGCTTGACTACAGGGGGCCGAACCGGGGAGCTGTTTTTT. It translates to CASSLTTGGRTGELFF.

This clone turned up a few times. An end of the junction differs from the germline gene, which may be a read error. The J gene is TRBJ1-1, the V gene TRBV29-1, with a weak D call TRBD1 (6 bases). This CDR3 comprises 13 residues. Germline loops: CDR1 SQVTM, CDR2 ANQGSEA. This CDR3 is CSVEAGQYTEAFF. The CDR3 DNA reads as TGCAGCGTCGAAGCCGGACAGTACACTGAAGCTTTCTTT.

V is TRBV29-1 and J is TRBJ2-7; the match to TRBD2 covers 7 bases. In germline, CDR1 is SQVTM, CDR2 ANQGSEA. The CDR3 loop spans 13 amino acids. V dropped 5 bases and J dropped 1; count of bases not matched to a gene: 5. The CDR3 spells CSVRLAVSYEQYF. CDR3 sequence (DNA): TGCAGCGTTCGACTAGCAGTGTCCTACGAGCAGTACTTC.

V gene TRBV18 combines with J gene TRBJ1-3; TRBD1 matches at 7 bases. Germline V gives CDR1 KGHSH, CDR2 LQKENI. This CDR3 has 15 residues. Unmatched junction bases numbered 3, after V lost 0 bases and J lost 4 bases. CDR3: CASSPPGGSGNTIYF. CDR3 DNA: TGTGCCAGCTCACCACCAGGGGGCTCCGGAAACACCATATATTTT.

Regarding this clone: The sample carries other DNA sequences with the same CDR3. CDR3 in amino acids: CASSTGQGNQPQHF. The CDR3 region has the DNA TGTGCCAGTAGTACGGGACAGGGGAATCAGCCCCAGCATTTT. The gene calls are TRBV19 and TRBJ1-5, with 10 bases aligning to TRBD1. Losses at the gene ends were 4 bases for V and 4 bases for J; bases not matched to a gene: 1. The length of the CDR3 is 14 residues. CDR1 and CDR2 (germline): LNHDA, SQIVND (reference sequence).

The sample holds a few counts of this clone. V is TRBV5-1 and J is TRBJ2-5; TRBD1 agrees at 10 bases. Germline assignment: CDR1 SGHRS and CDR2 YFSETQ. The CDR3 runs 15 residues. V shed 3 bases and J 5 bases; nucleotides not matched to a gene: 7. As DNA, the CDR3 is TGCGCCAGCAGCTCCTGGACAGGGGGTGGCGAGACCCAGTACTTC. This encodes CASSSWTGGGETQYF.

This clone was found a few times. The gene calls are TRBV13 and TRBJ2-1; D gene uncertain. The ends were cut back, 7 bases at V and 0 bases at J, with 19 bases in the middle. The CDR3 consists of 17 residues. From germline, CDR1 is PRHDT and CDR2 FYEKMQ (reference sequence). CDR3 DNA sequence: TGTGCCAGCACCCCTGTTTCTCTGGGCAGCTCCTACAATGAGCAGTTCTTC. Amino acid sequence: CASTPVSLGSSYNEQFF.

This clone was seen only a few times. Compared with germline, one end of the junction differs, possibly owing to a read error. The chain links TRBV7-7 to TRBJ1-2, with D maybe TRBD1 (6 bases). The CDR3 is 13 amino acids. Germline V gives CDR1 SSHAT, CDR2 FNYEAQ (reference sequence). The CDR3 DNA is TGTGCTAGCAGCCAGGACAGAGCAGAAGATTACACCTTC. Protein: CASSQDRAEDYTF.

This clone occurred a few times. The chain carries TRBV28 and TRBJ2-7, with TRBD2 matching over 9 bases. Per germline, CDR1 MDHEN and CDR2 SYDVKM. There are 15 residues in the CDR3. V lost 1 base to trimming and J lost 2 bases; unmatched junction nucleotides: 3. The CDR3 DNA reads as TGTGCCAGCAGTTTATTTGCGGGGGGGGCCTACGAGCAGTACTTC. Protein product: CASSLFAGGAYEQYF.

This clone has more than one count but fewer than ten. This CDR3 fails to terminate in the conserved phenylalanine or tryptophan, so it likely reflects a read error. The chain links TRBV6-5 to TRBJ1-1; D unresolved. This CDR3 has 13 residues. V was pared by 6 bases and J by 0 bases, with 8 bases between. CDR1 is MNHEY, CDR2 SVGAGI, per germline. Here the CDR3 reads CASSLGLNTEAFC. The DNA for the CDR3 is TGTGCCAGCAGCCTCGGACTGAACACTGAAGCTTTCTGT.